This T cell receptor (beta chain) appears in the sequencing data of a study of vaccination and CD4 T cells after COVID-19 (dated by TCRdb to between 2021 and 2022). A note on the overall study: SARS-CoV-2 positivity had been established in the convalescent patients by nasal swab PCR, and mild disease was recorded in several of these patients and severe disease in one. Post-COVID blood samples from convalescent patients were collected a median of about 110 days after diagnosis, with a range of 35 to 161 days. Post-vaccine blood samples were obtained a median of about 72 days after the second vaccine dose, with a range of 14 to 241 days. Six males and four females were included in the convalescent cohort, with two Hispanic individuals, seven Caucasians, two Asians and one multiracial person represented. Culture stimuli were overlapping spike peptide pools from SARS-CoV-2 and from the common cold coronaviruses HCoV-NL63, HCoV-OC43 and HCoV-229E. In control cultures, a CEFX viral epitope pool was used as positive control, an HIV-1 Nef peptide pool was used as negative control, or no peptide was added. Each participant got two doses of either the Pfizer-BioNTech BNT162b2 vaccine (n=8) or the Moderna mRNA-1273 vaccine (n=2). In 9 to 11 COVID-19 convalescent patients and a few infection-naive healthy vaccine recipients, researchers compared the spike-specific CD4+ TCR repertoire from before mRNA vaccination with the repertoire from after.

A few counts support this clonotype. Its recognized antigen is unknown. Qualities for individual bases were not recorded, and no much larger clone is one base off. The CDR3 has 16 amino acids, counting the end cysteine and phenylalanine. This entry keeps only the CDR3 DNA: 48 bases, framed from base 1. Trimmed from V: 6 bases; trimmed from J: 2 bases; junction bases lacking a gene match: 13. CDR1 and CDR2 are drawn from the germline V gene (reference sequence): DFQATT, SNEGSKA. The library relied on PCR. DNA from cultured CD4+ T cells was subjected to TCR sequencing with the Oncomine TCR Beta short-read assay at the Johns Hopkins FTIC core. The QIAamp micro DNA kit was used to extract genomic DNA from the cultured CD4+ T cells. Oncomine TCR Beta libraries from cultured CD4+ T cells were pooled using unique dual indexes and sequenced on an Illumina iSeq 100. On the authors' methods: Non-productive sequences were removed, and CDR3s not starting with C, not ending with F or W, or shorter than 7 amino acids were discarded. Antigen-specific clonotypes were identified with the MANAFEST web application by comparing peptide-stimulated wells with reference and other culture wells. To be called positive, a clone needed an FDR below 0.05, an odds ratio above 5, and a productive frequency above 0.1% in at least two of three replicate wells. Cross-reactive clonotypes were defined as significantly expanded in both SARS-CoV-2 spike wells and at least one common cold coronavirus spike condition. Using R version 3.6.1, CDR3 homology was evaluated through Levenshtein distances (stringdist) along with unrooted phylogenetic trees (ape). TCRdb passed the public sequencing reads through fastp at Q25 and MiXCR, retaining productive beta sequences. Identical CDR3 proteins give one entry, which carries the most common genes and DNA. The V and J calls, along with clone size, are taken from TCRdb and not from the paper's own processing. The sample table contains just over 14,000 distinct CDR3 sequences; only one count was recorded for approximately 53% of them. Less than 15% of the sample goes to the ten largest clones.

The sample's treatment or condition label is to be understood as: roughly nine-day PBMC culture with coronavirus spike peptide pools or control peptides (ViraFEST assay). The ViraFEST assay was used in the study, in which antigen-specific T cells were expanded with peptide pools and expanded clonotypes were subsequently identified by TCR sequencing. Positive SARS-CoV-2 PCR tests in the convalescent patients dated from March to December 2020, before Alpha, Beta and Delta variants emerged in the United States. Under 2.5 million PBMCs per well were cultured in IMDM with roughly 5% human AB serum and 8.5 to 10 IU/ml IL-2, plus 10 ug/ml peptide pools. Half of the culture medium was replaced with fresh IL-2-containing medium on days 3 and 7. After around 10 days of culture, CD4+ T cells were isolated by negative selection with the EasySep CD4+ T cell isolation kit. Ficoll-Paque Plus gradient centrifugation was used to isolate PBMCs from whole blood, and the isolated PBMCs were then either used fresh or cryopreserved at -140C. Culture conditions were generally each tested in triplicate wells.

The paper as a whole reports these results and caveats: Relatively few convalescent patients were included in the study, and early timepoints after natural infection were not analyzed. Of the vaccine-specific clones found in convalescent patients, nearly all (304 of 307) were mono-reactive for SARS-CoV-2 spike instead of being cross-reactive with common cold coronaviruses. In convalescent patients, a median approximately 90% of post-vaccine SARS-CoV-2-reactive clones were detected only after vaccination, suggesting vaccine-specific priming. An increase in the median number of SARS-CoV-2-reactive clonotypes from 20 to 25 after infection to approximately 41 after vaccination was observed, but the change was not found to be significant.

Sequenced: CD4+ T cells from blood, cultured in vitro. This TCR came from a human donor who had recovered from COVID-19. The V gene is TRBV20-1 and the J gene is TRBJ1-5; TRBD1 aligns with 7 central bases. The CDR3 region reads CSAHNPDRVGNQPQHF. The DNA is as follows: TGCAGTGCCCATAACCCAGACAGGGTGGGCAATCAGCCCCAGCATTTT.